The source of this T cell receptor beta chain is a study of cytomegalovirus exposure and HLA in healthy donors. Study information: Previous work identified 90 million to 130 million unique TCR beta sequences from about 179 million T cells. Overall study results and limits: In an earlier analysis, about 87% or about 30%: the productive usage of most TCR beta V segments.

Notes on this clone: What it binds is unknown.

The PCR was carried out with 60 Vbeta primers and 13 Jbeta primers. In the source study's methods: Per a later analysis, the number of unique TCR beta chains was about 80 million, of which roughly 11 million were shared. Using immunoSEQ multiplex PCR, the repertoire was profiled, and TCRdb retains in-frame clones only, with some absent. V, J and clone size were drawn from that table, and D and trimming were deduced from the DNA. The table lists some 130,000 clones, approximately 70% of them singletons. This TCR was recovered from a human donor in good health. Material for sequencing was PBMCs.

CDR3 sequence reads: CASSPGLAASYEQYF. In DNA form, the CDR3 reads TGTGCCAGCTCACCCGGACTAGCGGCATCCTACGAGCAGTACTTC. The genes are TRBV18 and TRBJ2-7; 10 nucleotides align to TRBD2. The V gene end was trimmed by 3 bases and the J gene end by 1 base; junction bases not matched to a gene: 3. The CDR3 is 15 amino acids. The germline CDR1 and CDR2 sequences are KGHSH and LQKENI.